What follows are 17 T cell receptor beta chains derived from one specimen sequenced in a study of blood T cell repertoires in COVID-19. Sequencing used immunoSEQ multiplex PCR; TCRdb keeps in-frame clones, though not all of them. The sample consists of approximately 300,000 clones, roughly 90% of them appearing once. The sequencing input was PBMCs or T cells enriched from blood (not recorded which). These receptors originate from a woman aged 25 to 45 who had recovered from COVID-19.

The CDR3 sequence: CASSQILTGKGETQYF. DNA of the CDR3: TGTGCCAGCAGCCAAATCTTGACAGGGAAAGGGGAGACCCAGTACTTC. This chain joins TRBV27 and TRBJ2-5; 7 bases agree with TRBD1. The CDR3 is 16 amino acids. Germline V CDR1 and CDR2: MNHEY, SMNVEV (reference sequence). The V segment lost 6 bases and the J segment 5 bases; nucleotides outside the gene matches: 15.

Here the CDR3 reads CASSAQATNEKLFF. In DNA form, the CDR3 reads TGTGCCAGCAGCGCCCAGGCAACTAATGAAAAACTGTTTTTT. The V gene is TRBV9, the J gene TRBJ1-4, with D uncertain. The germline gives CDR1 SGDLS, CDR2 YYNGEE. CDR3 length: 14 amino acids. Trimming pared 3 bases from V and 0 bases from J, leaving 6 bases between.

The chain links TRBV19 to TRBJ2-1; D is unclear. CDR3 length: 13 residues. Germline V lookup: CDR1 LNHDA, CDR2 SQIVND (reference sequence). Trimming left V 4 bases short and J 7 bases short, with 11 bases between. CDR3 nucleotides: TGTGCCAGTAGTAAGCAAGTGTGGAATGAGCAGTTCTTC. The encoded protein is CASSKQVWNEQFF.

This chain links TRBV14 with TRBJ2-1, with unresolved D. Trimming removed 5 bases at V and 7 bases at J, with 6 bases between. The CDR3 extends over 11 amino acids. From germline, CDR1 is SGHDN and CDR2 FVKESK. The CDR3 sequence is CASSIVNEQFF. The CDR3 DNA follows: TGTGCCAGCAGCATAGTTAATGAGCAGTTCTTC. The variable domain in full, with the rest retrieved from reference TRBV14 and TRBJ2-1, is EAGVTQFPSHSVIEKGQTVTLRCDPISGHDNLYWYRRVMGKEIKFLLHFVKESKQDESGMPNNRFLAERTGGTYSTLKVQPAELEDSGVYFCASSIVNEQFFGPGTRLTVL.

V gene TRBV13 combines with J gene TRBJ1-2, with D hard to call. Trimming left V 0 bases short and J 4 bases short, with 15 bases between. This CDR3 region has 16 residues. The germline V gene encodes CDR1 PRHDT and CDR2 FYEKMQ (reference sequence). The CDR3 sequence is CASSLGPEGGSYGYTF. In DNA form, the CDR3 reads TGTGCCAGCAGCTTAGGCCCGGAGGGTGGTAGCTATGGCTACACCTTC.

The table lists this clone with a few counts. V is TRBV4-2 and J is TRBJ2-5; 9 bases match TRBD1. V lost 1 base and J lost 2; bases outside the gene matches: 8. CDR1 is LGHNA and CDR2 is YNFKEQ in the germline V gene. This CDR3 spans 17 amino acids. The CDR3 DNA reads as TGTGCCAGCAGCCAAGGGGTCCGGGACAGGGAGCAAGAGACCCAGTACTTC. As protein: CASSQGVRDREQETQYF.

The chain couples TRBV5-6 to TRBJ2-1, with a possible D match to TRBD2 (5 bases). This CDR3 is 16 amino acids long. Looked up from germline, CDR1 is SGHDT and CDR2 is YYEEEE. With 1 base removed from V and 8 bases from J, the gap between germline ends came to 19 bases. The DNA of the CDR3 is TGTGCCAGCAGCTTGTTTCTAGGGAGCGTGGTCGATGAGCAGTTCTTC. Translated: CASSLFLGSVVDEQFF.

This rearrangement joins TRBV28 to TRBJ1-2, with TRBD1 matching over 8 bases. The length of the CDR3 is 16 residues. V shed 2 bases and J 3 bases; nucleotides not matched to a gene: 8. The germline V gene encodes CDR1 MDHEN and CDR2 SYDVKM. The CDR3 region is CASSLNYRGQDYGYTF. The CDR3 DNA follows: TGTGCCAGCAGTTTAAACTACCGGGGACAGGACTATGGCTACACCTTC.

The J gene is TRBJ1-3, the V gene TRBV27; maybe TRBD1 (5 bases). Germline loops: CDR1 MNHEY, CDR2 SMNVEV (reference sequence). The CDR3 totals 14 residues. Trimming removed 8 bases at V and 1 base at J, with 12 bases between. CDR3 residues: CASGQGISGNTIYF. The CDR3 coding sequence is TGTGCCAGCGGCCAGGGTATTTCTGGAAACACCATATATTTT.

The rearrangement joins TRBV2 to TRBJ2-3; weak D call: TRBD2 (6 bases). Trimming left V 5 bases short and J 4 bases short, with 7 bases between. Germline V CDR1 and CDR2: SNHLY, FYNNEI. This CDR3 has 12 amino acids. In nucleotides, the CDR3 is TGTGCCAGCAGTTGGGGGGCAGATACGCAGTATTTT. Translated, it gives CASSWGADTQYF.

This clone was detected once. The chain combines TRBV9 with TRBJ2-7; weak D call: TRBD2 (6 bases). Trimming removed 0 bases from V and 4 bases from J, with 23 bases in between. Germline V gene lookup returns CDR1 SGDLS and CDR2 YYNGEE. The CDR3 length is 18 residues. The CDR3 region is CASSVGPGDRRILYEQYF. The DNA for the CDR3 is TGTGCCAGCAGCGTAGGTCCGGGGGACCGCAGGATCCTATACGAGCAGTACTTC.

The V gene is TRBV28, the J gene TRBJ2-1, with no clear D. Germline CDR1 reads MDHEN; CDR2 reads SYDVKM. This CDR3 comprises 15 residues. V was shortened by 7 bases and J by 3 bases, with 16 bases between the two germline ends. The CDR3 nucleotides are TGTGCCAGCACACAGACCGGATTACACTACAATGAGCAGTTCTTC. It encodes CASTQTGLHYNEQFF.

This chain connects TRBV27 to TRBJ1-6; 7 nucleotides align to TRBD1. V lost 1 base and J lost 9; bases outside the gene matches: 6. CDR1 is MNHEY, CDR2 SMNVEV, per germline (reference sequence). This CDR3 spans 15 amino acids. The DNA of the CDR3 is TGTGCCAGCAGTTTATTGACAGGGAGAAGTTCACCCCTCCACTTT. Encoded protein: CASSLLTGRSSPLHF.

V is TRBV6-2 or TRBV6-3 and J is TRBJ2-7; 9 bases fit TRBD1. This CDR3 is 18 amino acids long. CDR1 and CDR2 (germline): MNHEY, SVGEGT. Trimming cost V 0 bases and J 7 bases; bases outside gene matches: 16. The DNA for the CDR3 is TGTGCCAGCAGTTACTCGAGCCTGAGACCGGGACAGGGAAGGGAGCAGTACTTC. Amino acid sequence: CASSYSSLRPGQGREQYF.

V is TRBV6-5 and J is TRBJ1-4; D not certain. V was shortened by 7 bases and J by 5 bases, with 17 bases between the two germline ends. This CDR3 is built from 15 residues. The germline gives CDR1 MNHEY, CDR2 SVGAGI. CDR3 sequence (DNA): TGTGCCAGCACCAACCGCGGACTGTCAAATGAAAAACTGTTTTTT. This encodes CASTNRGLSNEKLFF.

The chain carries TRBV27 and TRBJ1-1, with D uncertain. The CDR3 has 13 amino acids. CDR1 and CDR2 (germline): MNHEY, SMNVEV (reference sequence). Trimming took off 3 bases at V and 5 bases at J, with 10 bases between the two ends. CDR3 sequence reads: CASSFRGATEAFF. CDR3 nucleotide sequence: TGTGCCAGCAGTTTCCGGGGTGCGACTGAAGCTTTCTTT.

This chain connects TRBV27 to TRBJ1-6; D perhaps matches TRBD1 (6 bases). Germline values: CDR1 MNHEY, CDR2 SMNVEV (reference sequence). The V end lost 9 bases, the J end lost 7 bases, and 19 bases lay between the germline ends. The CDR3 is 15 amino acids. The CDR3 nucleotides read TGTGCCAGTGGCTTCGGGGGGCGGGCAAATTCACCCCTCCACTTT. It codes for CASGFGGRANSPLHF.